This T cell receptor beta chain is from a study of T cells in Graves' hyperthyroidism and ophthalmopathy. Thyroid ultrasound and orbital computed tomography, with clinical symptoms and serum thyroxine and TRAb, informed diagnoses. Germline V gene lookup returns CDR1 LNHNV and CDR2 YYDKDF (reference sequence). The CDR3 runs 15 residues. The V and J ends lost 2 bases and 5 bases, in that order; junction bases with no gene match: 4. Amplification of TCR beta CDR3 regions was performed using RNA transcripts as template. When the TCR CDR3 underwent first-round RT-PCR, the HTBI primer set was used. TCRdb re-analysed the multiplex PCR reads in MiXCR, keeping a single row per CDR3 protein. The sample lists around 690,000 distinct CDR3 sequences, 17% occurring once.

Input material: blood. This TCR derives from a man aged 45-65 years with Graves' hyperthyroidism. The chain is built from TRBV15 and TRBJ2-7; 12 bases agree with TRBD2. The CDR3 coding sequence is TGTGCCACCAGCAGACCTAGCGGGAGGGTCCACGAGCAGTACTTC. Translation gives CATSRPSGRVHEQYF.